The 5 T cell receptor beta chains below come from one sample, sequenced in a study of blood T cell repertoires in COVID-19. Using immunoSEQ multiplex PCR, the repertoire was profiled, and TCRdb retains in-frame clones only, with some absent. This table holds about 170,000 clones, over 80% found once. Sequenced: PBMCs or T cells enriched from blood (not recorded which). All receptors derive from a woman aged 45-59 years who had recovered from COVID-19.

V usage is TRBV5-5 and J usage is TRBJ1-5, with D tentatively TRBD1 (5 bases). V gave up 8 bases and J gave up 5 bases, with 14 bases separating them. This CDR3 is 13 amino acids long. Germline V CDR1 and CDR2: SGHKS, YYEKEE (reference sequence). This CDR3 reads CASGTGGDQPQHF. The DNA of the CDR3 is TGTGCCAGTGGAACAGGAGGGGATCAGCCCCAGCATTTT.

This clone was seen a few times. This chain connects TRBV2 to TRBJ2-1; 7 bases match TRBD2. This CDR3 is built from 13 residues. Germline values: CDR1 SNHLY, CDR2 FYNNEI. V shed 6 bases and J 2 bases; nucleotides not matched to a gene: 1. For the CDR3, the DNA is TGTGCCAGCAGAGCGGGACCCTACAATGAGCAGTTCTTC. Its protein product is CASRAGPYNEQFF.

The sample holds one count of this clone. This chain links TRBV14 with TRBJ2-1; the match to TRBD2 covers 11 bases. The CDR3 has 17 residues. The V segment lost 5 bases and the J segment 7 bases; nucleotides outside the gene matches: 13. Germline values: CDR1 SGHDN, CDR2 FVKESK. The CDR3 loop is CASSNRALAGGGNEQFF. CDR3 DNA: TGTGCCAGCAGCAACCGGGCCCTAGCGGGAGGCGGAAATGAGCAGTTCTTC.

As to this clone: Germline and junction disagree at one end, which may indicate a read error. This sequence joins TRBV7-9 and TRBJ2-1, with D unclear. Germline values: CDR1 SEHNR, CDR2 FQNEAQ (reference sequence). The CDR3 is 14 residues long. The CDR3 is CASSLGLAANGQFF. CDR3 bases: TGTGCCAGCAGCTTAGGACTTGCGGCGAATGGGCAGTTCTTC.

The CDR3 here is CASSPGQHNPSEAFF. CDR3 bases: TGTGCCAGTAGCCCCGGACAGCACAACCCGTCTGAAGCTTTCTTT. The chain employs TRBV19 and TRBJ1-1, with D perhaps TRBD1 (6 bases). The germline V and J ends were trimmed by 6 bases and 6 bases, with 20 bases remaining between them. From germline, CDR1 is LNHDA and CDR2 SQIVND (reference sequence). The CDR3 covers 15 residues.